Listed below are T cell receptor beta chains from one sample, sequenced in a study of Graves' ophthalmopathy and Graves' hyperthyroidism. TCRdb fed the multiplex PCR reads into MiXCR, producing one record per CDR3 protein. The sample consists of some 750,000 distinct CDR3 sequences, roughly 40% of them appearing once. Sequenced material: peripheral blood. Receptor source: an adult man with Graves' ophthalmopathy. Both conserved end residues are part of each CDR3. A D gene is named only where the DNA matches it firmly. Clone sizes are given selectively: once, few, many, or a class where the clone is expanded.

v_call	cdr3_length	j_call	d_call	clone_size	cdr3_aa
TRBV5-6	14	TRBJ1-1	NA	NA	CASSPEQGYTEAFF
TRBV5-1	14	TRBJ2-5	TRBD2	few	CASSPRAGEETQYF
TRBV29-1	13	TRBJ2-7	TRBD2	many	CSVVTSGLKSQYF
TRBV7-9	16	TRBJ2-7	NA	NA	CASSLGAAGRKDEQYF
TRBV7-9	13	TRBJ2-5	TRBD2	NA	CASSAGGGETQYF
TRBV4-3	15	TRBJ1-1	NA	many	CASSPLLRMNTEAFF
TRBV11-2	13	TRBJ2-6	TRBD2	NA	CASSLAGVNVLTF
TRBV5-4	12	TRBJ1-2	NA	NA	CASTLGVQGYTF
TRBV10-3	14	TRBJ2-7	NA	NA	CASSHITHTYEQYF
TRBV9	14	TRBJ1-1	NA	NA	CASSVDQRVTEAFF
TRBV10-2	16	TRBJ1-1	NA	NA	CASSESPLWGNTEAFF
TRBV2	16	TRBJ2-7	TRBD2	NA	CASNPPSGTSGYEQYF
TRBV25-1	17	TRBJ2-7	TRBD2	NA	CASSLDTLAENSYGQYF
TRBV20-1	14	TRBJ2-7	TRBD1	NA	CSAPGTGNHREQYF
TRBV7-9	17	TRBJ2-5	TRBD1	few	CASSLYGTENHQETQYF
TRBV7-2	15	TRBJ2-5	NA	NA	CTSSSRSGVNQPQYF
TRBV20-1	14	TRBJ1-2	TRBD1	few	CSATTGTGRYGYTF
TRBV5-6	15	TRBJ1-4	TRBD1	few	CASSRDRAIEEKLFF
TRBV10-3	17	TRBJ1-3	NA	few	CASSYSKQGRAGNTIYF
TRBV19	13	TRBJ1-4	NA	NA	CASSITVLEKLFF
TRBV25-1	14	TRBJ1-4	NA	NA	CASSAGRPNEKLFF
TRBV7-6	17	TRBJ2-7	TRBD1	NA	CASSWGAEDRLSYEQYF
TRBV20-1	13	TRBJ2-7	TRBD1	NA	CSARQGAQDEQYF
TRBV14	14	TRBJ2-7	NA	few	CASSQVAGSYEQYF
TRBV7-9	14	TRBJ1-6	NA	many	CASTSAGENSPLHF
TRBV12-3/TRBV12-4	15	TRBJ1-5	TRBD1	many	CASSPGQGNAQPQHF
TRBV5-6	14	TRBJ1-4	NA	NA	CASTTRGSAEKLFF
TRBV12-3/TRBV12-4	15	TRBJ2-2	NA	NA	CASTNNRQITGELFF
TRBV10-3	13	TRBJ1-1	NA	many	CAISEGGNTEAFF
TRBV29-1	13	TRBJ2-5	NA	many	CSVVASGQETQYF
TRBV29-1	14	TRBJ1-1	NA	many	CSVSSGVSNTEAFF
TRBV6-1	14	TRBJ1-4	TRBD1	few	CATRAGTADEKLFF
TRBV28	15	TRBJ2-5	NA	few	CASSFGQGSQETQYF
TRBV7-9	13	TRBJ2-7	NA	few	CASSYGQLYEQYF
TRBV24-1	13	TRBJ2-3	TRBD1	NA	CATSDWDRNTQYF
TRBV24-1	14	TRBJ1-5	NA	NA	CASSSLIGNQPQHF
TRBV24-1	15	TRBJ1-5	NA	few	CASSRPDRSNQPQHF
TRBV15	15	TRBJ2-5	TRBD2	many	CATRHLHLAEETQYF
TRBV10-3	13	TRBJ2-5	NA	NA	CAINPEEQETQYF
TRBV10-3	13	TRBJ1-6	TRBD1	many	CAIRDDRESPLHF
TRBV15	22	TRBJ1-3	TRBD1	NA	CATSRYRSRDSDLAKAGNTTYF
TRBV6-2/TRBV6-3	16	TRBJ2-2	TRBD2	NA	CASSSWDYTNTGELFF
TRBV29-1	12	TRBJ2-2	NA	many	CSVERVPGELFF
TRBV7-6	13	TRBJ2-7	NA	many	CASSRDASYEQYF
TRBV2	14	TRBJ2-7	NA	few	CASSVHRLSYEQYF
TRBV12-3/TRBV12-4	12	TRBJ1-6	NA	many	CASRRDVSPLHF
TRBV7-9	15	TRBJ2-7	TRBD1	NA	CASSPDGTGAYGQYF
TRBV20-1	12	TRBJ2-7	NA	few	CSARDPDGEQYF
TRBV7-9	16	TRBJ2-5	NA	NA	CASSSTYINSQETQYF
TRBV10-3	14	TRBJ1-2	NA	many	CAISGLSTDYGYTF
TRBV10-3	12	TRBJ2-6	NA	many	CAVSRVGDVLTF
TRBV7-2	11	TRBJ1-2	NA	many	CASSSGVGYTF
TRBV12-3/TRBV12-4	13	TRBJ2-7	NA	few	CASSFTGNYEQYF
TRBV20-1	16	TRBJ1-5	NA	NA	CSARVPGLGYDQPQHF
TRBV29-1	12	TRBJ1-1	NA	many	CSVGRVNTEAFF